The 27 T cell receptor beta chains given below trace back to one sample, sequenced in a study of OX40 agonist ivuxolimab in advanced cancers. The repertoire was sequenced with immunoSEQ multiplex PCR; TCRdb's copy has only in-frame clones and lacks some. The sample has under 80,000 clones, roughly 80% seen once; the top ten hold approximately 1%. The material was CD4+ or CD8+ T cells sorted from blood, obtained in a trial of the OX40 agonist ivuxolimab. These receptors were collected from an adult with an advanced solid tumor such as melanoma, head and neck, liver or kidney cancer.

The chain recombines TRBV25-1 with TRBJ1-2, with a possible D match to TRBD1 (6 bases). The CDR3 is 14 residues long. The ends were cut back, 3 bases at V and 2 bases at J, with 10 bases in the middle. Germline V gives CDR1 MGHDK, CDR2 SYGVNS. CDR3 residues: CASSDTGRNYGYTF. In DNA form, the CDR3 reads TGTGCCAGCAGTGATACAGGGAGGAACTATGGCTACACCTTC.

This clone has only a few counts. CDR3 in DNA: TGTGCCAGCAGTGAAGTGCAGGGGGATTCACCCCTCCACTTT. Translation: CASSEVQGDSPLHF. This chain joins TRBV6-1 and TRBJ1-6, with 7 bases matching TRBD1. After removal of 1 base from V and 8 bases from J, the junction contained 2 bases not matched to a gene. CDR3 length: 14 residues. In germline, CDR1 is MNHNS, CDR2 SASEGT.

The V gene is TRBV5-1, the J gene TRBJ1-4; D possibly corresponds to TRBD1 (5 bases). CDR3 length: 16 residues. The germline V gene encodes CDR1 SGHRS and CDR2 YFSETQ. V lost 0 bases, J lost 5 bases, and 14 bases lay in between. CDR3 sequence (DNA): TGCGCCAGCAGCTTGGCTTCCGGGACTGGGAATGAAAAACTGTTTTTT. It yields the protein CASSLASGTGNEKLFF.

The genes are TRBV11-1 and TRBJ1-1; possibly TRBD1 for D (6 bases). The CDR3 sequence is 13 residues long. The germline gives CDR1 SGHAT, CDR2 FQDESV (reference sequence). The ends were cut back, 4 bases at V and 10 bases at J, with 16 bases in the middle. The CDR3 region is CASSSTGTGRAFF. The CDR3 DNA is TGTGCCAGCAGCTCCACAGGGACGGGTAGAGCTTTCTTT.

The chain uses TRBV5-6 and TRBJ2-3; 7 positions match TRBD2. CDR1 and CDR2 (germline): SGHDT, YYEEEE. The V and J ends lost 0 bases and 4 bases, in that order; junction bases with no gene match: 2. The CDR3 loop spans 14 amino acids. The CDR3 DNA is TGTGCCAGCAGCTTGGCGCTAGCGGCAGATACGCAGTATTTT. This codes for CASSLALAADTQYF.

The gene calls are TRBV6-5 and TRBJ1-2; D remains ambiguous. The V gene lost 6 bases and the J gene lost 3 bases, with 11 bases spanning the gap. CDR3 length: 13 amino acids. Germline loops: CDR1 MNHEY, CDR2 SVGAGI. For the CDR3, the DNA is TGTGCCAGCAGGCGGCAGGAACACTATGGCTACACCTTC. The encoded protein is CASRRQEHYGYTF.

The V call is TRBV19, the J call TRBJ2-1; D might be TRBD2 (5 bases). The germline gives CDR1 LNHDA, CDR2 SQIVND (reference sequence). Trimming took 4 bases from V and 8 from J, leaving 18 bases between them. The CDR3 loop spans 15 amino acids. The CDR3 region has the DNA TGTGCCAGTAGTAGGCGGAGGCCCTTCGGCGATGAGCAGTTCTTC. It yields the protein CASSRRRPFGDEQFF.

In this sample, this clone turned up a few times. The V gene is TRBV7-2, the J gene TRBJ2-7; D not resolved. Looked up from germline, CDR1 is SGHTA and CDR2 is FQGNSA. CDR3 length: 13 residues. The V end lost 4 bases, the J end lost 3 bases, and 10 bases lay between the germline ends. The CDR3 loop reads CASSSGRRYEQYF. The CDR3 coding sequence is TGTGCCAGCAGCTCAGGACGGCGCTACGAGCAGTACTTC.

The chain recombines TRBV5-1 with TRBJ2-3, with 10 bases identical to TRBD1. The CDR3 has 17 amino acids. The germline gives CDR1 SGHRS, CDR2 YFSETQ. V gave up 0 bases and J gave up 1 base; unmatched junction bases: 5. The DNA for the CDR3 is TGCGCCAGCAGCTTGGGCGCCGGGACAGGGGGCACAGATACGCAGTATTTT. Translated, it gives CASSLGAGTGGTDTQYF.

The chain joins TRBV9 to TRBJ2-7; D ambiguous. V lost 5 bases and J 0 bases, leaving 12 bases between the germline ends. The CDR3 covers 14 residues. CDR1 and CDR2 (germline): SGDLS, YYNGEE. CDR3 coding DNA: TGTGCCAGCAGTCCCCGCGTGGTCTCCTACGAGCAGTACTTC. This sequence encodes CASSPRVVSYEQYF.

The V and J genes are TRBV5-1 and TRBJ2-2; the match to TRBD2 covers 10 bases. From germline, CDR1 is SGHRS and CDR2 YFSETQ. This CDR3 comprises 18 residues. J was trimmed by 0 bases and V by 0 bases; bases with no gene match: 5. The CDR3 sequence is CASSLVPSGGPNTGELFF. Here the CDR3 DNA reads TGCGCCAGCAGCTTGGTCCCTAGCGGGGGCCCGAACACCGGGGAGCTGTTTTTT.

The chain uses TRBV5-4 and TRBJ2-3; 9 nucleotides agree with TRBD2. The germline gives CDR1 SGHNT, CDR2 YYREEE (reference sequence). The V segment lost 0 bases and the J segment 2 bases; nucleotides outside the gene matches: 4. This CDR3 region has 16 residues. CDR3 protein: CASSLGSSGVTDTQYF. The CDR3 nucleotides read TGTGCCAGCAGCTTGGGGTCTAGCGGGGTCACAGATACGCAGTATTTT.

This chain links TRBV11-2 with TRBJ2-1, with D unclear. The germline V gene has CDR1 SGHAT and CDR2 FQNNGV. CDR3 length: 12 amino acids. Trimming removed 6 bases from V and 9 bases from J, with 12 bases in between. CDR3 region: CASSHPPVEQFF. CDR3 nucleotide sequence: TGTGCCAGCAGTCACCCGCCGGTTGAGCAGTTCTTC.

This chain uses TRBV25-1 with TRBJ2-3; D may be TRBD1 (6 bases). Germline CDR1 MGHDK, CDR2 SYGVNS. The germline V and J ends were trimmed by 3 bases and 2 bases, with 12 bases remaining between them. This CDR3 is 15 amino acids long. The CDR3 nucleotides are TGTGCCAGCAGTGACCCCAGGGGCTACACAGATACGCAGTATTTT. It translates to CASSDPRGYTDTQYF.

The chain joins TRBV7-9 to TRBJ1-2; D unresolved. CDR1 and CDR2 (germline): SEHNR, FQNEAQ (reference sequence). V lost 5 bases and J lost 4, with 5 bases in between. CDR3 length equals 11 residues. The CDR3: CASSLTYGYTF. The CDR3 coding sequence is TGTGCCAGCAGCCTCACCTATGGCTACACCTTC.

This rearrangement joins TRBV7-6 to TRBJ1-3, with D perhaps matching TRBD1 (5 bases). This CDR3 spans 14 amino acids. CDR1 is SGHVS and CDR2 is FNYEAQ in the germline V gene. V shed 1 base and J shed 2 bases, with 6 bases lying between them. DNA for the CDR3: TGTGCCAGCAGCTTAGGAGGGGCTGGAAACACCATATATTTT. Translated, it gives CASSLGGAGNTIYF. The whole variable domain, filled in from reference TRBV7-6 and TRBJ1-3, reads GAGVSQSPRYKVTKRGQDVALRCDPISGHVSLYWYRQALGQGPEFLTYFNYEAQQDKSGLPNDRFSAERPEGSISTLTIQRTEQRDSAMYRCASSLGGAGNTIYFGEGSWLTVV.

CDR3 protein: CATSRGDRVTYNEQFF. In DNA, the CDR3 is TGTGCCACCAGCAGGGGGGATAGGGTAACCTACAATGAGCAGTTCTTC. The V and J genes are TRBV15 and TRBJ2-1, with D tentatively TRBD1 or TRBD2 (5 bases each). The CDR3 totals 16 residues. Germline V gives CDR1 LNHNV, CDR2 YYDKDF (reference sequence). Trimming removed 3 bases at V and 2 bases at J, with 14 bases between.

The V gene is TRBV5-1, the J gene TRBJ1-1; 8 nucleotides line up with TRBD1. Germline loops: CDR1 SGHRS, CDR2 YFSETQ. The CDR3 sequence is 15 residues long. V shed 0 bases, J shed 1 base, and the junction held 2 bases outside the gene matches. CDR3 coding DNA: TGCGCCAGCAGCTTGGATGGACAGGGGAACACTGAAGCTTTCTTT. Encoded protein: CASSLDGQGNTEAFF.

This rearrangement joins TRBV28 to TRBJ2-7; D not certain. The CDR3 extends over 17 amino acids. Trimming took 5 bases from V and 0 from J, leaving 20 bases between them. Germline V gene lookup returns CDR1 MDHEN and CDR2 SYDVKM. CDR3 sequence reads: CASSPPYVGPSSYEQYF. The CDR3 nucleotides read TGTGCCAGCAGTCCCCCATATGTTGGGCCGAGCTCCTACGAGCAGTACTTC.

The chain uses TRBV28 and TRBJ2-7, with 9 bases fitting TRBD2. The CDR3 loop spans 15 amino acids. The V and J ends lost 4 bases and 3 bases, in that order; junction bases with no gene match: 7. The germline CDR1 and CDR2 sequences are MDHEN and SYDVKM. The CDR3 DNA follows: TGTGCCAGCAGTTGGGGAGCGGGGGGAAGCTACGAGCAGTACTTC. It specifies CASSWGAGGSYEQYF.

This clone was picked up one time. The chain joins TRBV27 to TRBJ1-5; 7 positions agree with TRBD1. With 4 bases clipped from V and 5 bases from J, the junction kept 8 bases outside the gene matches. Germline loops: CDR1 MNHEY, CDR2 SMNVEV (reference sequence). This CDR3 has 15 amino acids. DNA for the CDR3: TGTGCCAGCAGTTCTGAGGGGGCGGGTGATCAGCCCCAGCATTTT. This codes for CASSSEGAGDQPQHF.

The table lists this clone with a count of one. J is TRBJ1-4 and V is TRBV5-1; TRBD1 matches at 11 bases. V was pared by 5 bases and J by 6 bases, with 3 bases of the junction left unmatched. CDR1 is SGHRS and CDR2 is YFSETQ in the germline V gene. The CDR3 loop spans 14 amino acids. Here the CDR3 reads CASRGTGGDEKLFF. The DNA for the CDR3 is TGCGCCAGCAGGGGGACAGGGGGTGATGAAAAACTGTTTTTT.

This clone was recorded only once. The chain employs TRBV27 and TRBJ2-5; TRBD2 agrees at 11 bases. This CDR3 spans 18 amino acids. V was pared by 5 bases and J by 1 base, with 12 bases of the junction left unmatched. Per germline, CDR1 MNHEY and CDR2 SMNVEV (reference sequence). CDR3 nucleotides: TGTGCCAGCAGTGAGACGTGGATCGGGACTAGCGGCCAAGAGACCCAGTACTTC. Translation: CASSETWIGTSGQETQYF.

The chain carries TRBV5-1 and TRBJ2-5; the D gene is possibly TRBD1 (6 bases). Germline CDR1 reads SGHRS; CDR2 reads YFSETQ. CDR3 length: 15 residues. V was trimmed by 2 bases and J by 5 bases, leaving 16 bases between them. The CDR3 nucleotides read TGCGCCAGCAGCTTCTTCCAGGGGAATAGGGAGACCCAGTACTTC. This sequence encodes CASSFFQGNRETQYF.

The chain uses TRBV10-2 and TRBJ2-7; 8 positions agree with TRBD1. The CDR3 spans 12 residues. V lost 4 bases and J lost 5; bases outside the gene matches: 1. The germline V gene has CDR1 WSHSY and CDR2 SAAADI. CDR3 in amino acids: CASSGTGNEQYF. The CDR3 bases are TGCGCCAGCAGTGGGACAGGGAACGAGCAGTACTTC.

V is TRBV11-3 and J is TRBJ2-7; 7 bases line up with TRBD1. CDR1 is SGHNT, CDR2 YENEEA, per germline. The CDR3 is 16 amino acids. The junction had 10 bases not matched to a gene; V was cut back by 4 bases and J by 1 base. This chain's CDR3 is CASSSTRDRASYEQYF. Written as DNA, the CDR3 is TGTGCCAGCAGCTCGACCCGGGACAGAGCGTCCTACGAGCAGTACTTC.

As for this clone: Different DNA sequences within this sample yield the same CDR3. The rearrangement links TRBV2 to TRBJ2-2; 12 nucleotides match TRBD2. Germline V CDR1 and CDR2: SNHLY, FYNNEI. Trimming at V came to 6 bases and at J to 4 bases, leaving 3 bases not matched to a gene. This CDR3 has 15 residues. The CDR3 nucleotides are TGTGCCAGCAGAAGACTAGCGGGAGTCACCGGGGAGCTGTTTTTT. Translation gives CASRRLAGVTGELFF.